This T cell receptor beta chain was sequenced during a study of early T cells in non-severe SARS-CoV-2 infection. The CDR3 runs 14 residues. Germline CDR1 and CDR2: LGHDT and YNNKEL (reference sequence). Trimming took 6 bases from V and 2 from J; bases not matched to a gene: 5. TCRdb reprocessed the 5' RACE reads with MiXCR, giving one entry per CDR3 protein. The data contain under 85,000 distinct CDR3 sequences, about 14% of them singletons. The chain uses TRBV3-1 and TRBJ1-2, with 8 bases fitting TRBD1. This receptor was identified in an adult who was a healthcare worker with PCR-confirmed SARS-CoV-2 infection or an uninfected control (not recorded which). Sample: whole blood, taken at baseline. For the CDR3, the DNA is TGTGCCAGCAGGGGCACAGGGGGAAACTATGGCTACACCTTC. Translated, it gives CASRGTGGNYGYTF.